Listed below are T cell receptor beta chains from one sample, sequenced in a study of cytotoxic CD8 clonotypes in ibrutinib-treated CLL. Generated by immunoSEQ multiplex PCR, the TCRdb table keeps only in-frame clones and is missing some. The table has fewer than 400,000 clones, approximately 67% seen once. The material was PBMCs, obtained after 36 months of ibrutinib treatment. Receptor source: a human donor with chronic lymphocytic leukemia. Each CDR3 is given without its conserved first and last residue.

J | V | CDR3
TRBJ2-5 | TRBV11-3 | ASSRGLAPQETQY
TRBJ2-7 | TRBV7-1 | ASSLRKTGLGSAEQY
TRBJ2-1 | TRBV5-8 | ASSLEGRTYNEQF
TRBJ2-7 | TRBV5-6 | ASSSYPGTGGDEQY
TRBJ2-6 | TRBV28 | ASSLLGNGANVLT
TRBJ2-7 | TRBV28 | ASREGPRYEQY
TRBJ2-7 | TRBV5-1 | ASTNMTYRDGNEQY
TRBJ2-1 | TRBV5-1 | ASSVWTVSSYNEQF
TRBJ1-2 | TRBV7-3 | ASSLIRGANYT
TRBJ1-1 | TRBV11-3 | ASSLGPRNTEAF
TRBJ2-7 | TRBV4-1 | ASSQEGLVYGRAGGEQY
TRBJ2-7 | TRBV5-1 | ASSLDGGGLLYEQY
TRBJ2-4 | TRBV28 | ASSPGTLAKNIQY
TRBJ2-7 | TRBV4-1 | ASSQAGTSGGYEQY
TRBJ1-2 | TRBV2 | ASSNSGVRGYT
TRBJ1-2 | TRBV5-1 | ASSLGQGIGYT
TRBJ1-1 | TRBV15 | ATSRANTEAF
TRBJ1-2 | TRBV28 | ATGGGTGSGYT
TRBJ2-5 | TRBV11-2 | ASSPTWVAGKETQY
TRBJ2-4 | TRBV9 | ASSVGVGIQY
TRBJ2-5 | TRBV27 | ASSHSGRETQY
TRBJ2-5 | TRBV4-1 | ASSQVGGEETQY
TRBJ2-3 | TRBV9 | ASSGAGVSTDTQY
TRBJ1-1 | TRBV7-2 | ASSLAPGNQNTEAF
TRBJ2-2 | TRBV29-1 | SAVTGPTTGELF
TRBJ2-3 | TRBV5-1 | ASSLMLASDTQY
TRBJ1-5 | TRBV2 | ASSQGAWQPQH
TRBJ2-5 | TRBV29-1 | SVDFTETQY
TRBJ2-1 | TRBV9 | ASSVEVWGKNEQF
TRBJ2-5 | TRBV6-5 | ASSYQGAGETQY
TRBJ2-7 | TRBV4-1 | ASSNRQTDSSYEQY
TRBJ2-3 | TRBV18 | ASSRGQGALDTQY
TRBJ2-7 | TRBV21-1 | ASSKWEVDRTYEQY
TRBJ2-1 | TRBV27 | ASSFLGPSGGNDEQF
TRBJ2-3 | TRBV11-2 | ASSLGSTGDTQY
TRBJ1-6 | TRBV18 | ASSIQTNSPLH
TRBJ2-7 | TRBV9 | ASSVRDRVPYEQY
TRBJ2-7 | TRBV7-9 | ASSLPPGDEQY
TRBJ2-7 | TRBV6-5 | ASWGTSVGYEQY
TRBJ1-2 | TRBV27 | ASSTGPYGYT
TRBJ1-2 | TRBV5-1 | ASSFDGRYGYT
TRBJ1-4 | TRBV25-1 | ASSVPDRRNEKLF